The text below deals with one TCR beta chain. The sample belongs to a study of T cells in tuberculosis. Overall study: IGRA-negative adolescents, IGRA-positive adolescents with latent tuberculosis and adults with active tuberculosis formed this South African cohort.

Deletions cut 1 base from V and 6 bases from J, with 7 bases between. Germline V gene sequence: CDR1 MNHNS, CDR2 SASEGT. The CDR3 length is 14 residues. Time point denoted: new active TB diagnosis, blood taken before or within 7 days of starting treatment. Sequenced by immunoSEQ multiplex PCR; TCRdb stores in-frame clones only, minus some. This table holds tens of thousands of clones, about 90% found once. V gene TRBV6-1 combines with J gene TRBJ1-6; D is undetermined. The source was PBMCs, collected at tuberculosis diagnosis. The sequence derives from an adult with tuberculosis. Some clones in this sample may be carry-over from other donors' samples. The CDR3: CASSEGGPNSPLHF. The DNA for the CDR3 is TGTGCCAGCAGTGAAGGCGGCCCTAATTCACCCCTCCACTTT.